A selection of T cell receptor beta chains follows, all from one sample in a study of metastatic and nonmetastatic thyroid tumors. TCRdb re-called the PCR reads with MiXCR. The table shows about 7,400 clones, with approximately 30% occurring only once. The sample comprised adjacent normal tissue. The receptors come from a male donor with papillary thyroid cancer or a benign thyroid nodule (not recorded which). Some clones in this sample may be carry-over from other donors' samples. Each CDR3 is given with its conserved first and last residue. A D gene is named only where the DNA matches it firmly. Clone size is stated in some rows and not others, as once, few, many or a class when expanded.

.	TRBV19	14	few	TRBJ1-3	TGTGCCAGTAGTATAGGGGGCTCTGGAAACACCATATATTTT	CASSIGGSGNTIYF
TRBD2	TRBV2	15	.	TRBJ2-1	TGTGCCAGCAGGGTAGCGGGAGCGGGGGGCCATGAGCAGTTCTTC	CASRVAGAGGHEQFF
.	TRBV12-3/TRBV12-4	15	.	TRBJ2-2	TGTGCCAGCAGTCCCGCCAGGGGTGGCACCGGGGAGCTGTTTTTT	CASSPARGGTGELFF
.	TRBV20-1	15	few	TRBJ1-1	TGCAGTGCCCCCTTACTCGGACAGTTGAACACTGAAGCTTTCTTT	CSAPLLGQLNTEAFF
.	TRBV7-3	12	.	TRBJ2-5	TGTGCCGGCAGCCCGGAGGGCGAGACCCAGTACTTC	CAGSPEGETQYF
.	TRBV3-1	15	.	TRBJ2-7	TGTGCCAGCAGCCAAGATTGGCACCCCCAGGAGGAGCAGTACTTC	CASSQDWHPQEEQYF
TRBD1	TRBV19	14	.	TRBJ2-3	TGTGCCAGTAGTAGGACAGGGGGCGCGAATACGCAGTATTTT	CASSRTGGANTQYF
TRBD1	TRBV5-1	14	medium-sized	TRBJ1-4	TGCGCCAGCAGCCTGGACAGGGGGAATGAAAAACTGTTTTTT	CASSLDRGNEKLFF
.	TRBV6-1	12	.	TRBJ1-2	TGTGCCAGCAGTCCCATGGGGGTTGGCTACACCTTC	CASSPMGVGYTF
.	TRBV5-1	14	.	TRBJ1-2	TGCGCCAGCAGCTTGGAGGGGACCGACTATGGCTACACCTTC	CASSLEGTDYGYTF
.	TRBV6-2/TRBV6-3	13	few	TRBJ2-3	TGTGCCAGCAGTTACCAGGCCACAGATACGCAGTATTTT	CASSYQATDTQYF
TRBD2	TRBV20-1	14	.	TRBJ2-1	TGCAGTGCTGGGGGGCTAGCGGGAGTCAATGAGCAGTTCTTC	CSAGGLAGVNEQFF
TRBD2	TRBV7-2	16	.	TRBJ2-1	TGTGCCAGCAGCTTGCGGGGGGGACTCTCCTACAATGAGCAGTTCTTC	CASSLRGGLSYNEQFF
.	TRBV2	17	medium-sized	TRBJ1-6	TGTGCCAGCAGTGAGAGAACAGGTTGGGCTGGGCGTTCACCCCTCCACTTT	CASSERTGWAGRSPLHF
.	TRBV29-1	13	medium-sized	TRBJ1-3	TGCAGCGTTGAAGGGTGGTCTGGAAACACCATATATTTT	CSVEGWSGNTIYF
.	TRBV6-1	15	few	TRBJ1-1	TGTGCCAGCAGTGAAGTCGTAGCTATGAACACTGAAGCTTTCTTT	CASSEVVAMNTEAFF
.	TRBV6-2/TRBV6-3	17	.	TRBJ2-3	TGTGCCAGCTCCCAGCGGAGCTACCCCACTAGCACAGATACGCAGTATTTT	CASSQRSYPTSTDTQYF
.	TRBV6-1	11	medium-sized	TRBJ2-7	TGTGCCAGCAGTGAAGGGGGGGAGCAGTACTTC	CASSEGGEQYF
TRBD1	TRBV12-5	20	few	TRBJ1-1	TGTGCTAGTGGTTGGGCGGGCCTGGTTGAGACAGGGGGCGTTGGCACTGAAGCTTTCTTT	CASGWAGLVETGGVGTEAFF
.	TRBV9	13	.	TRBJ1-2	TGTGCCAGCAGCGCCCAGGGGAGGGTCGGCTACACCTTC	CASSAQGRVGYTF